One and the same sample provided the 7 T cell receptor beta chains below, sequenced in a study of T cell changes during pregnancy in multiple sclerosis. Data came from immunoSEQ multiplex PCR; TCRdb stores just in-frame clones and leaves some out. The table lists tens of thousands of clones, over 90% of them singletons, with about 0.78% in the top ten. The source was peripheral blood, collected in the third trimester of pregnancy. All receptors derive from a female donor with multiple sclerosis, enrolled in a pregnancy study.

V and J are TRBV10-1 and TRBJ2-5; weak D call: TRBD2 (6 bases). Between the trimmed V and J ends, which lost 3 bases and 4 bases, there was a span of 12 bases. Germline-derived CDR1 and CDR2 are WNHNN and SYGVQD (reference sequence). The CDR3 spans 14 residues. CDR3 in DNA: TGCGCCAGCAGTGAAAGGGCCGGGGGAGAGACCCAGTACTTC. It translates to CASSERAGGETQYF.

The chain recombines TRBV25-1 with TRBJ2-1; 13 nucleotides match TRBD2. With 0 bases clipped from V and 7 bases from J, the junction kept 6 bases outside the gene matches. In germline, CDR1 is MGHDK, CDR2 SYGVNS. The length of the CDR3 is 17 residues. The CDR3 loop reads CASSEYKPGLAGNEQFF. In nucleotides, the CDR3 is TGTGCCAGCAGTGAATACAAGCCGGGACTAGCGGGGAATGAGCAGTTCTTC. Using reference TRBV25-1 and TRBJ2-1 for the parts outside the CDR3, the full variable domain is EADIYQTPRYLVIGTGKKITLECSQTMGHDKMYWYQQDPGMELHLIHYSYGVNSTEKGDLSSESTVSRIRTEHFPLTLESARPSHTSQYLCASSEYKPGLAGNEQFFGPGTRLTVL.

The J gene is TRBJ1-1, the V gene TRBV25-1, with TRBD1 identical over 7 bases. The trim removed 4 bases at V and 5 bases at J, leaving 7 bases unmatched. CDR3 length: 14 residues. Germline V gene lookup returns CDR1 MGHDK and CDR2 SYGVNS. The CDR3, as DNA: TGTGCCAGCAGTGTACAGGGGAGGAGGACTGAAGCTTTCTTT. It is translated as CASSVQGRRTEAFF.

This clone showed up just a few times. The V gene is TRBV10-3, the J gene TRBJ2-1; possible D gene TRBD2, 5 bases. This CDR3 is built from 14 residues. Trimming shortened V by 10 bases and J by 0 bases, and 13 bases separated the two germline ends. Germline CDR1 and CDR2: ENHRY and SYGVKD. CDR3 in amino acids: CATRLRGSYNEQFF. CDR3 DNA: TGTGCCACCCGACTCCGGGGCTCCTACAATGAGCAGTTCTTC.

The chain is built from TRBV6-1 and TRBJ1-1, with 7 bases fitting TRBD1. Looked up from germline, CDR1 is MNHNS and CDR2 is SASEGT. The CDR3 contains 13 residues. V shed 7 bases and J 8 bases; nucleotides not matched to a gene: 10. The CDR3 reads CASMGTATLEAFF. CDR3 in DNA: TGTGCCAGCATGGGGACAGCAACGCTCGAAGCTTTCTTT.

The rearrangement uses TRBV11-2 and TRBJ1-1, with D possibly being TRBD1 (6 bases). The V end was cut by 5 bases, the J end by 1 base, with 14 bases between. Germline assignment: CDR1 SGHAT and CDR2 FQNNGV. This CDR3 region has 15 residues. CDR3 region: CASSVLQGRNTEAFF. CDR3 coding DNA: TGTGCCAGCAGCGTCTTACAGGGTAGGAACACTGAAGCTTTCTTT.

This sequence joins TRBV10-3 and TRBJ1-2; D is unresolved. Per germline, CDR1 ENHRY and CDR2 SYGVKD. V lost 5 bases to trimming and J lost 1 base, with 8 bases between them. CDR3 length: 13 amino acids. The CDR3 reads CAISIDNNYGYTF. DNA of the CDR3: TGTGCCATCAGTATTGACAATAACTATGGCTACACCTTC.